One and the same sample provided the 8 T cell receptor beta chains below, sequenced in a study of T cells in Graves' hyperthyroidism and ophthalmopathy. There were TCR beta CDR3 regions amplified from RNA transcripts. Carried out on the TCR CDR3, a first-round RT-PCR used the HTBI primer set. A single record per CDR3 protein comes from TCRdb applying MiXCR to the multiplex PCR reads. Among around 700,000 distinct CDR3 sequences, around 19% were seen once, and the ten largest hold over 15%. What was sequenced was blood. These receptors were obtained from a woman in her forties or fifties with Graves' hyperthyroidism that later progressed to Graves' ophthalmopathy.

Here the CDR3 reads CSVPGLAGGPVNEQFF. CDR3 bases: TGCAGTGTACCGGGACTAGCGGGGGGGCCGGTGAATGAGCAGTTCTTC. J is TRBJ2-1 and V is TRBV20-1, with 16 bases that match TRBD2. The germline V gene encodes CDR1 DFQATT and CDR2 SNEGSKA (reference sequence). J gave up 7 bases and V 7 bases, and 10 bases lay outside the gene matches. CDR3 size: 16 residues.

This clonotype was seen repeatedly, ten times or more. The genes are TRBV5-1 and TRBJ2-1; D remains ambiguous. V was trimmed by 4 bases and J by 0 bases, leaving 20 bases between them. Germline V gene lookup returns CDR1 SGHRS and CDR2 YFSETQ. This CDR3 comprises 18 residues. CDR3 nucleotides: TGCGCCAGCAGCGGCTGGGCCGCCCAGGTAGGCTCCTACAATGAGCAGTTCTTC. This sequence encodes CASSGWAAQVGSYNEQFF.

There are a few counts of this clonotype. This chain links TRBV10-1 with TRBJ1-2; D is possibly TRBD1 (5 bases). The CDR3 loop spans 13 amino acids. CDR1 is WNHNN, CDR2 SYGVQD, per germline (reference sequence). The germline V and J ends were trimmed by 5 bases and 14 bases, with 21 bases remaining between them. This CDR3 is CASSTGTEMAKTF. For the CDR3, the DNA is TGCGCCAGCAGTACCGGGACGGAGATGGCTAAGACCTTC.

This clonotype has a handful of counts. The chain is built from TRBV20-1 and TRBJ1-4; weak D call: TRBD1 (6 bases). Germline V CDR1 and CDR2: DFQATT, SNEGSKA (reference sequence). Trimming stripped 0 bases from V and 0 bases from J, with 20 bases between. The CDR3 runs 19 residues. The CDR3 DNA follows: TGCAGTGCTAGAGATCTTGGATTAGGGGGGATGGCAACTAATGAAAAACTGTTTTTT. It codes for CSARDLGLGGMATNEKLFF.

Only a few counts were recorded for this clonotype. V and J are TRBV10-1 and TRBJ2-2; 7 nucleotides agree with TRBD1. The CDR3 loop spans 16 amino acids. Germline V gene sequence: CDR1 WNHNN, CDR2 SYGVQD (reference sequence). Trimming cost V 4 bases and J 6 bases; bases outside gene matches: 11. The CDR3 sequence: CASSGRVGQVPGELFF. The CDR3 nucleotides read TGCGCCAGCAGTGGGAGAGTTGGACAGGTCCCCGGGGAGCTGTTTTTT.

This rearrangement joins TRBV4-1 to TRBJ2-3; D remains unclear. The germline V gene encodes CDR1 MGHRA and CDR2 YSYEKL. Trimming shortened V by 0 bases and J by 2 bases, and 12 bases separated the two germline ends. CDR3 size: 16 residues. In DNA, the CDR3 is TGCGCCAGCAGCCAAGATCACCGGGTAGACACAGATACGCAGTATTTT. Residues: CASSQDHRVDTDTQYF.

This clonotype was counted many times. The gene calls are TRBV5-6 and TRBJ2-7; D not resolved. The CDR3 contains 13 residues. The V and J ends lost 2 bases and 5 bases respectively, with 11 bases between them. Germline CDR1 reads SGHDT; CDR2 reads YYEEEE. CDR3 residues: CASSFIGIHEQYF. The CDR3 DNA follows: TGTGCCAGCAGCTTCATAGGTATCCACGAGCAGTACTTC.

This clonotype was found a few times. The rearrangement uses TRBV7-6 and TRBJ1-2; no definite D call. Germline-derived CDR1 and CDR2 are SGHVS and FNYEAQ. The CDR3 length is 15 residues. Between the trimmed V and J ends, which lost 6 bases and 3 bases, there was a span of 17 bases. The CDR3 nucleotides read TGTGCCAGCAGTCCCAAGCCCCTTCAGGACTATGGCTACACCTTC. Protein product: CASSPKPLQDYGYTF.